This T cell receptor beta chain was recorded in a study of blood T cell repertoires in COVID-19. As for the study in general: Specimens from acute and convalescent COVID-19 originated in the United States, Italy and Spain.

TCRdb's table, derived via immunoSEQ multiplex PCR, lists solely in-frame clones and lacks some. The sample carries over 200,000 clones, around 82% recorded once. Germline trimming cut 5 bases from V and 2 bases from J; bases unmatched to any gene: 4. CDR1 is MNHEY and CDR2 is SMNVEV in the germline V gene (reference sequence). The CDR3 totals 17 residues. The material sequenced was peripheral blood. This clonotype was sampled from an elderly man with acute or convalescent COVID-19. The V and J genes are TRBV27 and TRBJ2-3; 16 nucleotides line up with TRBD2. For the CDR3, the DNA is TGTGCCAGCAGTACGGGACTAGCGGGGGGGCTCACAGATACGCAGTATTTT. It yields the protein CASSTGLAGGLTDTQYF.